This TCR beta chain was sequenced for a study of blood T cell repertoires in COVID-19 (dated by TCRdb to about 2020). About the study as a whole: Collaborator samples came from the United States, Italy and Spain and covered acute and convalescent phases of COVID-19. Subjects who had been exposed to COVID-19, were actively infected with it, or had recovered from it provided the deeply sampled blood TCRbeta repertoires that made up the dataset. The material from the prospective study consisted of cDNA or gDNA derived from T cells, B-cell-depleted T cells, or PBMCs. The samples were drawn from the first 160 participants of the ongoing ImmuneRACE study and from some 1,300 subjects provided by 6 global collaborators. The sample metadata nearly always contained a de-identified subject ID, COVID-19 status, age in years and sex. A freely available public database, intended as a resource for researchers studying the immune response to SARS-CoV-2, is where the repertoires were released. Where available, HLA class I and class II types were taken from metadata supplied by the sample provider and were not determined by assay-based typing. What the study reported, not specific to this receptor: How much clinical and demographic metadata was included differed by source and by participant, and the metadata was provided uncurated.

In Seattle, one collaborating source enrolled patients while the infection was active and tracked those patients longitudinally over the course of disease. Collaborating institutions collected whole blood in K2EDTA tubes following their own protocols. Collaborator samples were shipped for TCRbeta analysis as frozen whole blood, isolated PBMCs, or DNA extracted from either sample type. The CDR3 measures 15 amino acids from cysteine to phenylalanine. Only CDR3 DNA is held: 45 bases, read in frame from base 1. CDR1 SGHRS and CDR2 YFSETQ are derived from the germline V gene. Trimming removed 0 bases from V and 5 bases from J; the gene matches leave 5 bases unexplained. About this clone itself: The target of this receptor is not known. The input lacks base qualities; no much larger clone sits a single base away.

TCRbeta CDR3 regions were amplified from genomic DNA by means of the immunoSEQ Assay, a bias-controlled multiplex PCR. On the authors' methods: The number of nucleated cells in each sample was estimated by amplification of reference gene primers within the assay. Sequence reads were collapsed and filtered to measure the absolute abundance of every unique TCRbeta CDR3 rearrangement. For each sample, productive Simpson clonality was calculated as the square root of Simpson's diversity index over productive rearrangements. The table was pulled from immuneACCESS by TCRdb, which kept in-frame rearrangements only. Such tables lose some clones; where checked, under half of the loss comes from unresolved V genes, and the rest has no known cause. V, J and clone size reflect that table, while D and trimming were determined from the DNA. Across this sample there are more than 150,000 clones, with around 94% seen only once. 0.76% of the sample is in the top ten clones.

This sequence originates from a man aged 25-45 years with COVID-19, enrolled during active disease. The rearrangement joined TRBV5-1 to TRBJ2-1, and TRBD1 matches 7 of the central bases. Sequences were obtained from peripheral blood. The DNA is as follows: TGCGCCAGCAGCTTGGCCGACAGGGAGAACAATGAGCAGTTCTTC. Its protein product is CASSLADRENNEQFF.